One TCR beta chain is described in this entry. The target antigen is unknown. This specimen belongs to a study of T cells in Graves' hyperthyroidism and ophthalmopathy. Study-wide results and caveats: Stable hyperthyroidism was separated from ophthalmopathy by a model based on 13 V-J features.

V was pared by 4 bases and J by 3 bases, with 18 bases between. The V gene's germline CDR1 is GTSNPN and CDR2 SVGIG (reference sequence). This CDR3 is 15 amino acids long. The source material, RNA transcripts, was used to amplify TCR beta CDR3 regions. An initial round of RT-PCR targeting the TCR CDR3 relied on the HTBI primer set. TCRdb recomputed calls from the multiplex PCR reads with MiXCR, one row per CDR3 protein. Of some 510,000 distinct CDR3 sequences listed, around 20% are singletons. Over 18 months, lack of ophthalmopathy progression marked Graves' hyperthyroidism as stable. Diagnostic assessment was based on clinical symptoms, serum thyroxine and TRAb, thyroid ultrasound and orbital computed tomography.

The receptor was isolated from a man aged 18 to 29 with Graves' hyperthyroidism. The chain joins TRBV30 to TRBJ1-1; no reliable D call. Sequenced sample: blood. CDR3 nucleotide sequence: TGTGCCTGGAACCCCATATGGGCAGGCGACACTGAAGCTTTCTTT. Protein sequence: CAWNPIWAGDTEAFF.